The rows below give T cell receptor beta chains drawn from one sample of a study of blood T cell repertoires in COVID-19. Using immunoSEQ multiplex PCR, the repertoire was profiled, and TCRdb retains in-frame clones only, with some absent. Of about 270,000 clones in the sample, about 89% were seen once. Sequenced input: PBMCs or T cells enriched from blood (not recorded which). These receptors all come from a woman aged 18-29 years who had recovered from COVID-19. Both conserved end residues are part of each CDR3. Each record gives: J gene, clone size, V gene, D gene, CDR3 protein, CDR3 DNA. D genes are given only for firm matches. Size values are once, few and many counts, or a class for expanded clones, and some rows have none.

J: TRBJ2-7
size: NA
V: TRBV6-5
D: NA
CDR3: CASERDEQYF
DNA: TGTGCCAGCGAACGAGACGAGCAGTACTTC

J: TRBJ1-4
size: NA
V: TRBV7-2
D: NA
CDR3: CASTLGGRNEKLFF
DNA: TGTGCCAGCACTCTGGGGGGGCGAAATGAAAAACTGTTTTTT

J: TRBJ2-7
size: NA
V: TRBV28
D: NA
CDR3: CASSRQGTRNEQYF
DNA: TGTGCCAGCAGTCGCCAAGGCACTAGAAACGAGCAGTACTTC

J: TRBJ2-7
size: NA
V: TRBV27
D: NA
CDR3: CASTLTGEGTYEQYF
DNA: TGTGCCAGCACTCTCACGGGAGAAGGTACCTACGAGCAGTACTTC

J: TRBJ2-3
size: NA
V: TRBV13
D: TRBD1
CDR3: CASSLGQGSTDTQYF
DNA: TGTGCCAGCAGCCTCGGACAGGGGAGCACAGATACGCAGTATTTT

J: TRBJ2-6
size: NA
V: TRBV28
D: NA
CDR3: CASSPSYPGQSGANVLTF
DNA: TGTGCCAGCAGTCCCTCTTACCCCGGACAGTCTGGGGCCAACGTCCTGACTTTC

J: TRBJ2-7
size: few
V: TRBV7-9
D: NA
CDR3: CASSLGEEQYF
DNA: TGTGCCAGCAGCTTAGGTGAGGAGCAGTACTTC

J: TRBJ1-6
size: NA
V: TRBV7-2
D: NA
CDR3: CASSLWRMEINSPLHF
DNA: TGTGCCAGCAGCTTATGGAGGATGGAGATTAATTCACCCCTCCACTTT

J: TRBJ2-7
size: once
V: TRBV4-2
D: NA
CDR3: CASSQGQQTQSSYEQYF
DNA: TGTGCCAGCAGCCAAGGACAACAGACCCAGAGCTCCTACGAGCAGTACTTC

J: TRBJ2-5
size: once
V: TRBV2
D: NA
CDR3: CASPGAGQETQYF
DNA: TGTGCCAGCCCAGGGGCAGGGCAAGAGACCCAGTACTTC

J: TRBJ2-3
size: NA
V: TRBV4-3
D: NA
CDR3: CASSQELPPRSDTQYF
DNA: TGCGCCAGCAGCCAAGAACTCCCCCCGAGGTCAGATACGCAGTATTTT

J: TRBJ2-5
size: NA
V: TRBV11-3
D: TRBD1
CDR3: CASSLGTGVQETQYF
DNA: TGTGCCAGCAGCTTAGGGACAGGGGTTCAAGAGACCCAGTACTTC

J: TRBJ1-2
size: NA
V: TRBV29-1
D: TRBD1
CDR3: CSVEEMGTAFYGYTF
DNA: TGCAGCGTTGAAGAGATGGGGACAGCCTTCTATGGCTACACCTTC

J: TRBJ1-5
size: once
V: TRBV30
D: NA
CDR3: CAWVPKTGALNQPQHF
DNA: TGTGCCTGGGTCCCTAAGACAGGCGCTCTCAATCAGCCCCAGCATTTT

J: TRBJ1-2
size: NA
V: TRBV12-3/TRBV12-4
D: NA
CDR3: CASSYRVNYGYTF
DNA: TGTGCCAGCAGCTATCGGGTTAACTATGGCTACACCTTC

J: TRBJ2-7
size: NA
V: TRBV4-2
D: TRBD2
CDR3: CASSRDYNTYEQYF
DNA: TGTGCCAGCAGCCGGGACTATAATACCTACGAGCAGTACTTC

J: TRBJ2-7
size: NA
V: TRBV19
D: NA
CDR3: CASSTPPTYEQYF
DNA: TGTGCCAGTAGTACCCCCCCCACCTACGAGCAGTACTTC

J: TRBJ1-6
size: NA
V: TRBV19
D: TRBD1
CDR3: CASRSSTGQSYNSPLHF
DNA: TGTGCCAGTAGAAGCTCGACAGGGCAGTCCTATAATTCACCCCTCCACTTT

J: TRBJ2-5
size: NA
V: TRBV11-2
D: TRBD2
CDR3: CASSLWLAGGMVETQYF
DNA: TGTGCCAGCAGCTTGTGGCTAGCGGGGGGGATGGTGGAGACCCAGTACTTC

J: TRBJ2-1
size: NA
V: TRBV7-2
D: TRBD2
CDR3: CASSLVPTGTSLRNEQFF
DNA: TGTGCCAGCAGCTTAGTTCCCACCGGGACTAGCCTCCGCAATGAGCAGTTCTTC

J: TRBJ2-1
size: NA
V: TRBV3-1/TRBV3-2
D: TRBD2
CDR3: CASSPRTSLGEQFF
DNA: TGTGCCAGCAGCCCCCGGACTAGCTTAGGGGAGCAGTTCTTC

J: TRBJ2-1
size: NA
V: TRBV2
D: TRBD2
CDR3: CASSEAPSGRASYNEQFF
DNA: TGTGCCAGCAGTGAAGCCCCTAGCGGGAGGGCCTCCTACAATGAGCAGTTCTTC

J: TRBJ1-2
size: NA
V: TRBV18
D: TRBD1
CDR3: CASSPRQGVGSF
DNA: TGTGCCAGCTCACCTCGACAGGGGGTAGGCTCCTTC

J: TRBJ2-2
size: NA
V: TRBV9
D: NA
CDR3: CASSVGVRASTGELFF
DNA: TGTGCCAGCAGCGTAGGGGTGCGGGCCTCCACCGGGGAGCTGTTTTTT

J: TRBJ2-7
size: NA
V: TRBV12-3/TRBV12-4
D: TRBD2
CDR3: CASSLRTSAEQYF
DNA: TGTGCCAGCAGTTTAAGGACTAGTGCCGAGCAGTACTTC

J: TRBJ1-6
size: NA
V: TRBV7-9
D: NA
CDR3: CASSPRGSGDSPLHF
DNA: TGTGCCAGCAGCCCAAGAGGGAGTGGGGATTCACCCCTCCACTTT

J: TRBJ1-6
size: few
V: TRBV19
D: TRBD1
CDR3: CASSIRQGSPLHF
DNA: TGTGCCAGTAGTATCCGACAGGGATCACCCCTCCACTTT

J: TRBJ2-3
size: NA
V: TRBV4-1
D: TRBD2
CDR3: CASSQPRASGTDTQYF
DNA: TGCGCCAGCAGCCAACCCCGGGCTAGCGGGACAGATACGCAGTATTTT

J: TRBJ1-1
size: few
V: TRBV3-1/TRBV3-2
D: TRBD1
CDR3: CASSQDGTGATEAFF
DNA: TGTGCCAGCAGCCAAGACGGGACAGGGGCCACTGAAGCTTTCTTT

J: TRBJ1-2
size: NA
V: TRBV25-1
D: TRBD1
CDR3: CASSRTGDYGYTF
DNA: TGTGCCAGCAGTAGGACAGGCGACTATGGCTACACCTTC

J: TRBJ1-1
size: NA
V: TRBV5-4
D: NA
CDR3: CASRFTGSSTEAFF
DNA: TGTGCCAGCAGGTTTACAGGGAGTAGCACTGAAGCTTTCTTT

J: TRBJ1-2
size: NA
V: TRBV7-2
D: NA
CDR3: CASSLMRRTYANYGYTF
DNA: TGTGCCAGCAGCTTAATGAGACGGACATACGCTAACTATGGCTACACCTTC

J: TRBJ2-1
size: NA
V: TRBV29-1
D: NA
CDR3: CSVEDLRGGYDEQFF
DNA: TGCAGCGTTGAAGATCTTAGGGGAGGTTACGATGAGCAGTTCTTC

J: TRBJ2-3
size: NA
V: TRBV7-2
D: TRBD1
CDR3: CASSGPGQISTDTQYF
DNA: TGTGCCAGCAGCGGCCCGGGACAGATCAGCACAGATACGCAGTATTTT

J: TRBJ1-2
size: NA
V: TRBV6-5
D: NA
CDR3: CASRDTANYGYTF
DNA: TGTGCCAGCAGAGACACAGCTAACTATGGCTACACCTTC

J: TRBJ1-1
size: NA
V: TRBV28
D: TRBD1
CDR3: CASSPWTGNLNTEAFF
DNA: TGTGCCAGCAGTCCGTGGACAGGGAACTTGAACACTGAAGCTTTCTTT

J: TRBJ2-3
size: NA
V: TRBV11-3
D: TRBD2
CDR3: CASSLQLATDTQYF
DNA: TGTGCCAGCAGCTTACAACTAGCGACAGATACGCAGTATTTT

J: TRBJ2-5
size: few
V: TRBV7-6
D: NA
CDR3: CASSAQTYSAETQYF
DNA: TGTGCCAGCAGCGCCCAGACATATTCCGCGGAGACCCAGTACTTC

J: TRBJ1-1
size: NA
V: TRBV6-5
D: TRBD1
CDR3: CASSGLRRGAFF
DNA: TGTGCCAGCAGCGGCCTCCGCAGGGGGGCTTTCTTT

J: TRBJ2-5
size: few
V: TRBV7-2
D: NA
CDR3: CASSFTSYQETQYF
DNA: TGTGCCAGCAGCTTCACTAGCTATCAAGAGACCCAGTACTTC

J: TRBJ1-2
size: NA
V: TRBV5-8
D: TRBD1
CDR3: CASSLLGRGNYGYTF
DNA: TGTGCCAGCAGCCTGCTTGGCAGGGGGAACTATGGCTACACCTTC